This T cell receptor beta chain was found in a study of T cells after yellow fever vaccination. Study observations and caveats: Subsequent booster samples again held most clones from primary vaccination (roughly 95% CD4, over 80% CD8).

MiXCR was run by TCRdb on the 5' RACE reads, yielding one entry per CDR3 protein. The sample consists of more than 75,000 distinct CDR3 sequences, 8.9% of them appearing once. Germline V gene data show CDR1 as MGHRA and CDR2 as YSYEKL. With 0 bases clipped from V and 5 bases from J, the junction kept 11 bases outside the gene matches. The CDR3 is 17 residues long. This receptor was taken from a man younger than 35 who received the YFV17D yellow fever vaccine. The chain recombines TRBV4-1 with TRBJ2-5, with 8 bases matching TRBD2. The sample was CD8+ T cells not binding an NS4B(214-222) dextramer, sorted from PBMCs, taken approximately 16 days after the first yellow fever vaccination. The CDR3 DNA sequence: TGCGCCAGCAGCCAAGAGTTCAGCGGGGGCCCTCATGAGACCCAGTACTTC. It yields the protein CASSQEFSGGPHETQYF.